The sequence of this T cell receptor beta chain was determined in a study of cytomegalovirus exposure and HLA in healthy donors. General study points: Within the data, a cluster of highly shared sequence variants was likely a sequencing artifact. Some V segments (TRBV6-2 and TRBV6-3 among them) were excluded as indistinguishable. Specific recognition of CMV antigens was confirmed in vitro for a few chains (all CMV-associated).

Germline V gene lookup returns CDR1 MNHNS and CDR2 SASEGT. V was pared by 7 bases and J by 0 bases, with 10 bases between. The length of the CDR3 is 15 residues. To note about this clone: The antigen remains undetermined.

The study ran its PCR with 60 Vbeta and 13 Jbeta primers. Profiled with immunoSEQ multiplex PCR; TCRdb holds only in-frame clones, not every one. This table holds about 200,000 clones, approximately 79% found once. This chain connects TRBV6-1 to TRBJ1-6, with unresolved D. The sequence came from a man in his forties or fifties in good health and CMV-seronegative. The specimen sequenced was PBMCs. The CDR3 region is CASIIGSSYNSPLHF. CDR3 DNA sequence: TGTGCCAGCATAATCGGGAGCTCCTATAATTCACCCCTCCACTTT.